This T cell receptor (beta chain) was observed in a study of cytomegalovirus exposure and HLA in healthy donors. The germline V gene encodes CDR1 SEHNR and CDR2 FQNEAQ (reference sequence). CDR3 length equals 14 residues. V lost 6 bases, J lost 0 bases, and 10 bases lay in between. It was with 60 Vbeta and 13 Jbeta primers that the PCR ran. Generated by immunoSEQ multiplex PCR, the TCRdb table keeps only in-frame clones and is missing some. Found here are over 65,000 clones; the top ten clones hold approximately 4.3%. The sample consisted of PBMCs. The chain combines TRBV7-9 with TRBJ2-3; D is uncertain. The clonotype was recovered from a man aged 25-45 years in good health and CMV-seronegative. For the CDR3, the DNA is TGTGCCAGCAGGTCAGATTATAGCACAGATACGCAGTATTTT. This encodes CASRSDYSTDTQYF.